These 30 T cell receptor beta chains came from one sample sequenced in a study of T-cell memory formation after mild COVID-19 (dated by TCRdb to the early 2020s). Library preparation was by 5' RACE. Data came from an Illumina NovaSeq 6000. TCRdb took the public reads, trimmed them with fastp at Q25, ran MiXCR for clone calling and kept in-frame beta chains. Each entry merges the rows of one CDR3 protein and shows their most common DNA and genes. In this sample the table shows hundreds of thousands of distinct CDR3 sequences, approximately 19% of which occur a single time. Clones ranked in the top ten supply 9.5% to 15% of the sample. The sequencing input was PBMCs or a T cell subset sorted from them (not recorded which). The receptor source for this set is an adult woman who had mild COVID-19 (a few samples of this study predate the infection). The sample titles of this study are shuffled in the database, so cell type and time point are left out; the donor was told from shared clones.

This clonotype has just a few counts. The V gene is TRBV24-1, the J gene TRBJ2-3; 8 nucleotides agree with TRBD1. J lost 3 bases, V lost 2 bases, and 3 bases had no gene match. The CDR3 sequence is 15 residues long. Per the germline V gene, CDR1 is KGHDR and CDR2 is SFDVKD. Written as DNA, the CDR3 is TGTGCCACCAGTGATTCTCGGACAGGGACAGATACGCAGTATTTT. This sequence encodes CATSDSRTGTDTQYF.

There are many counts of this clonotype. The CDR3 DNA reads as TGTGCCAGCAGCTCCCGACTAGCGGGGGCGAAAGAGACCCAGTACTTC. It encodes CASSSRLAGAKETQYF. This chain links TRBV5-8 with TRBJ2-5, with TRBD2 matching over 12 bases. The CDR3 covers 16 residues. Trimming removed 3 bases from V and 3 bases from J; junction bases left unmatched: 6. Per germline, CDR1 SGHTS and CDR2 YDEGEE.

This clonotype was counted ten times or more. This sequence joins TRBV5-6 and TRBJ2-3, with 13 bases fitting TRBD2. The CDR3 loop spans 16 amino acids. J lost 2 bases, V lost 4 bases, and 4 bases had no gene match. Per germline, CDR1 SGHDT and CDR2 YYEEEE. The CDR3 protein is CASSPGTSGTTDTQYF. Here the CDR3 DNA reads TGTGCCAGCAGCCCGGGGACTAGCGGGACCACAGATACGCAGTATTTT. Full variable domain (missing parts from reference TRBV5-6 and TRBJ2-3): DAGVTQSPTHLIKTRGQQVTLRCSPKSGHDTVSWYQQALGQGPQFIFQYYEEEERQRGNFPDRFSGHQFPNYSSELNVNALLLGDSALYLCASSPGTSGTTDTQYFGPGTRLTVL.

The chain joins TRBV4-2 to TRBJ2-3; D possibly corresponds to TRBD2 (5 bases). Trimming stripped 1 base from V and 6 bases from J, with 14 bases between. This CDR3 comprises 15 residues. Germline loops: CDR1 LGHNA, CDR2 YNFKEQ. CDR3 sequence: CASSQAQLESDTQYF. The CDR3 DNA sequence: TGTGCCAGCAGCCAAGCCCAACTAGAATCGGATACGCAGTATTTT.

This clonotype has more than one count but fewer than ten. V and J are TRBV5-1 and TRBJ2-1, with TRBD1 matching over 7 bases. V was clipped by 4 bases and J by 0 bases; unmatched bases: 4. Germline V CDR1 and CDR2: SGHRS, YFSETQ. CDR3 length: 15 amino acids. The CDR3 region has the DNA TGCGCCAGCAGCCTACAGGGGAACTCCTACAATGAGCAGTTCTTC. Amino acid sequence: CASSLQGNSYNEQFF.

This clonotype was seen a few times. V usage is TRBV6-5 and J usage is TRBJ2-2; D may be TRBD1 (6 bases). CDR3 length: 14 amino acids. Per the germline V gene, CDR1 is MNHEY and CDR2 is SVGAGI. The germline V and J ends were trimmed by 4 bases and 7 bases, with 13 bases remaining between them. The CDR3: CASSWNREDGELFF. CDR3 sequence (DNA): TGTGCCAGCAGTTGGAACAGGGAAGACGGGGAGCTGTTTTTT.

The chain recombines TRBV30 with TRBJ2-7; D is undetermined. The length of the CDR3 is 14 residues. V shed 0 bases and J shed 3 bases, with 12 bases lying between them. Germline values: CDR1 GTSNPN, CDR2 SVGIG (reference sequence). The CDR3 bases are TGTGCCTGGAGTGTATCGGCAGGCCTCTACGAGCAGTACTTC. This sequence encodes CAWSVSAGLYEQYF.

CDR3 sequence: CSGGDWLGEQYF. The CDR3 DNA reads TGCAGCGGGGGGGACTGGCTTGGCGAGCAGTACTTC. V gene TRBV29-1 combines with J gene TRBJ2-7, with D possibly being TRBD2 (6 bases). Germline CDR1 SQVTM, CDR2 ANQGSEA. This CDR3 is built from 12 residues. With 7 bases removed from V and 6 bases from J, the gap between germline ends came to 16 bases.

The chain recombines TRBV4-3 with TRBJ2-1, with TRBD2 matching 10 bases. The CDR3 consists of 15 residues. V shed 6 bases, J shed 6 bases, and the junction held 8 bases outside the gene matches. CDR1 LGHNA and CDR2 YSLEER come from the germline V gene. Here the CDR3 DNA reads TGCGCCAGCAGTAACCTAGCGGGAGTTCGCAATGAGCAGTTCTTC. Encoded protein: CASSNLAGVRNEQFF.

This clonotype has at least ten counts. CDR3 loop: CASNGRGNQPQHF. CDR3 coding DNA: TGTGCCAGCAATGGCAGAGGCAATCAGCCCCAGCATTTT. The chain links TRBV2 to TRBJ1-5, with D unresolved. Germline values: CDR1 SNHLY, CDR2 FYNNEI. The CDR3 is made up of 13 amino acids. The V end lost 7 bases, the J end lost 2 bases, and 9 bases lay between the germline ends.

The sample holds many counts of this clonotype. The chain joins TRBV12-3 or TRBV12-4 to TRBJ2-7, with no clear D. V lost 3 bases to trimming and J lost 2 bases, with 8 bases between them. CDR3 size: 13 residues. CDR3 bases: TGTGCCAGCAGTTTTAACAGTGCCTACGAGCAGTACTTC. Its translation: CASSFNSAYEQYF.

The rearrangement links TRBV19 to TRBJ2-1; maybe TRBD1 (7 bases). The CDR3 loop spans 15 amino acids. Trimming left V 5 bases short and J 7 bases short, with 18 bases between. Germline lookup yields CDR1 LNHDA and CDR2 SQIVND (reference sequence). CDR3 coding DNA: TGTGCCAGTAGTCCCTCAGGGGGGCCCGCAAATGAGCAGTTCTTC. Its translation: CASSPSGGPANEQFF.

This clonotype was detected a few times. The V and J genes are TRBV5-4 and TRBJ2-3; D possibly uses TRBD1 or TRBD2 (5 bases each). Per the germline V gene, CDR1 is SGHNT and CDR2 is YYREEE (reference sequence). The CDR3 is 19 residues long. Deletions cut 3 bases from V and 5 bases from J, with 28 bases between. CDR3 sequence: CASSSTGIRARDVRDTQYF. Here the CDR3 DNA reads TGTGCCAGCAGCTCAACCGGGATCCGGGCCCGGGACGTCCGAGATACGCAGTATTTT.

The V call is TRBV7-3, the J call TRBJ2-1, with no clear D. CDR1 and CDR2 from the germline V gene are SGHTA and FQGTGA. CDR3 length equals 14 residues. V lost 1 base to trimming and J lost 8 bases, with 12 bases between them. The CDR3 loop is CASSLIGVGDEQFF. The CDR3 DNA sequence: TGTGCCAGCAGCTTAATAGGCGTAGGCGATGAGCAGTTCTTC.

Only a few counts were recorded for this clonotype. This chain uses TRBV20-1 with TRBJ1-6; TRBD1 is a possible D gene (6 bases). Germline V gene lookup returns CDR1 DFQATT and CDR2 SNEGSKA (reference sequence). The CDR3 covers 15 residues. Deletions cut 5 bases from V and 7 bases from J, with 18 bases between. CDR3 protein: CSALESRGRNSPLHF. The CDR3 nucleotides read TGCAGTGCTTTAGAATCCAGGGGAAGGAATTCACCCCTCCACTTT.

The CDR3 nucleotides read TGCGCCAGTAAGCGGGACAGGGGGGAGACCCAGTACTTC. Amino acids: CASKRDRGETQYF. The rearrangement joins TRBV5-1 to TRBJ2-5; 11 nucleotides align to TRBD1. The J segment lost 5 bases and the V segment lost 8 bases, leaving 5 bases of the junction unmatched. The CDR3 spans 13 residues. CDR1 is SGHRS and CDR2 is YFSETQ in the germline V gene.

This chain links TRBV12-3 or TRBV12-4 with TRBJ2-7; no clear D. The CDR3 has 14 amino acids. Trimming stripped 2 bases from V and 3 bases from J, with 11 bases between. This chain's CDR3 is CASSLSGPDYEQYF. CDR3 DNA: TGTGCCAGCAGTTTATCCGGGCCCGACTACGAGCAGTACTTC.

V usage is TRBV27 and J usage is TRBJ1-2; maybe TRBD1 (5 bases). The CDR3 runs to 15 residues. Germline V gene lookup returns CDR1 MNHEY and CDR2 SMNVEV (reference sequence). Trimming removed 3 bases from V and 5 bases from J, with 16 bases in between. The CDR3 region has the DNA TGTGCCAGCAGTTTGGAGTCCCAGGGAGGGTATGGCTACACCTTC. Residues: CASSLESQGGYGYTF.

The chain joins TRBV10-3 to TRBJ2-2, with D maybe TRBD1 (6 bases). The CDR3 length is 14 residues. The germline gives CDR1 ENHRY, CDR2 SYGVKD. Trimming pared 6 bases from V and 4 bases from J, leaving 12 bases between. DNA for the CDR3: TGTGCCATCAGCCCTGGACAGTTCACCGGGGAGCTGTTTTTT. This translates into CAISPGQFTGELFF.

This clonotype was seen more than once but under ten times. CDR3 sequence: CASSKRLAGDLSYNEQFF. CDR3 nucleotide sequence: TGTGCCAGCAGCAAAAGACTAGCGGGAGACCTTTCCTACAATGAGCAGTTCTTC. The chain links TRBV6-2 or TRBV6-3 to TRBJ2-1; 12 bases line up with TRBD2. Per the germline V gene, CDR1 is MNHEY and CDR2 is SVGEGT. The CDR3 is made up of 18 amino acids. Trimming removed 6 bases from V and 1 base from J; junction bases left unmatched: 10.

This clonotype was counted only a few times. This sequence joins TRBV7-2 and TRBJ2-1; D not resolved. The CDR3 has 14 amino acids. Looked up from germline, CDR1 is SGHTA and CDR2 is FQGNSA. V lost 3 bases, J lost 11 bases, and 17 bases lay in between. DNA for the CDR3: TGTGCCAGCAGCTTGATCGGACCGGGTGAAAAGCAGTTCTTC. Translated: CASSLIGPGEKQFF.

The genes are TRBV7-2 and TRBJ2-5, with 8 positions matching TRBD1. Unmatched junction bases numbered 5, after V lost 0 bases and J lost 5 bases. This CDR3 region has 15 residues. CDR1 and CDR2 (germline): SGHTA, FQGNSA. CDR3 nucleotide sequence: TGTGCCAGCAGCTTAGCGTGGGACAGGTTTGAGACCCAGTACTTC. This gives the protein CASSLAWDRFETQYF.

J is TRBJ2-3 and V is TRBV6-2 or TRBV6-3; 7 bases line up with TRBD1. V was pared by 6 bases and J by 6 bases, with 6 bases of the junction left unmatched. Germline loops: CDR1 MNHEY, CDR2 SVGEGT. The CDR3 is made up of 13 amino acids. CDR3 loop: CASRLSGGDTQYF. CDR3 nucleotides: TGTGCCAGCAGACTATCAGGGGGTGATACGCAGTATTTT.

This clonotype showed up just once. The chain is built from TRBV5-1 and TRBJ1-1; D gene uncertain. Germline CDR1 and CDR2: SGHRS and YFSETQ. Trimming stripped 2 bases from V and 3 bases from J, with 11 bases between. This CDR3 is 14 amino acids long. The CDR3, as DNA: TGCGCCAGCAGCTTCGGGTCCGGGGACACTGAAGCTTTCTTT. It encodes CASSFGSGDTEAFF.

This rearrangement joins TRBV7-8 to TRBJ1-2; 11 bases fit TRBD1. The CDR3 runs 14 residues. CDR1 is SGHVS, CDR2 FQNEAQ, per germline. V lost 5 bases, J lost 6 bases, and 5 bases stayed unmatched. For the CDR3, the DNA is TGTGCCAGCAGCCCGGGGACAGGGGGGAATGGCTACACCTTC. The encoded protein is CASSPGTGGNGYTF. Filled out from reference TRBV7-8 and TRBJ1-2, the complete variable domain reads GAGVSQSPRYKVAKRGQDVALRCDPISGHVSLFWYQQALGQGPEFLTYFQNEAQLDKSGLPSDRFFAERPEGSVSTLKIQRTQQEDSAVYLCASSPGTGGNGYTFGSGTRLTVV.

This clonotype has ten or more counts. This sequence joins TRBV12-3 or TRBV12-4 and TRBJ2-7; unclear D gene. V lost 3 bases, J lost 3 bases, and 6 bases lay in between. The CDR3 length is 12 residues. Here the CDR3 reads CASSFWGYEQYF. The CDR3 DNA reads TGTGCCAGCAGTTTCTGGGGCTACGAGCAGTACTTC.

The CDR3, as DNA: TGTGCCACGGCCCAGGGGGGCACTGAAGCTTTCTTT. The encoded protein is CATAQGGTEAFF. The chain joins TRBV24-1 to TRBJ1-1; 7 nucleotides line up with TRBD1. Looked up from germline, CDR1 is KGHDR and CDR2 is SFDVKD. J was trimmed by 4 bases and V by 10 bases; bases with no gene match: 5. This CDR3 has 12 residues.

This clonotype was seen a handful of times. CDR3 loop: CASSRTTGSDTGELFF. CDR3 coding DNA: TGTGCCAGCAGTCGCACGACAGGGAGTGACACCGGGGAGCTGTTTTTT. J is TRBJ2-2 and V is TRBV6-5, with 7 nucleotides matching TRBD1. The germline V gene has CDR1 MNHEY and CDR2 SVGAGI. After removal of 5 bases from V and 3 bases from J, the junction contained 9 bases not matched to a gene. This CDR3 spans 16 amino acids.

This clonotype has only a few counts. The CDR3 here is CSVAGQFVTGNTEAFF. The CDR3 bases are TGCAGCGTTGCAGGTCAATTTGTGACTGGGAACACTGAAGCTTTCTTT. The rearrangement uses TRBV29-1 and TRBJ1-1, with D unresolved. Deletions cut 4 bases from V and 1 base from J, with 19 bases between. CDR1 is SQVTM and CDR2 is ANQGSEA in the germline V gene. This CDR3 spans 16 amino acids.

This clonotype was counted a few times. This chain joins TRBV10-3 and TRBJ2-6; no clear D. Germline V CDR1 and CDR2: ENHRY, SYGVKD. V was cut by 7 bases and J by 2 bases, with 6 bases left in between. The CDR3 extends over 13 amino acids. The CDR3 protein is CAIMDPGANVLTF. CDR3 sequence (DNA): TGTGCCATCATGGACCCTGGGGCCAACGTCCTGACTTTC.